The next 24 T cell receptor beta chains were all read from a single sample in a study of patients and donors after allogeneic stem cell transplantation. TCRdb used MiXCR to reprocess the RT-PCR reads, holding one entry per CDR3 protein. Of about a million distinct CDR3 sequences in the sample, about 20% were seen once. The sample comprised blood, either unsorted or a sorted T cell fraction (not recorded which). These receptors all come from a human donor who was either an allogeneic HSCT recipient or a stem cell or donor lymphocyte infusion donor (not recorded which). It is not recorded whose cells these are; they may come from a transplant donor.

The chain carries TRBV5-1 and TRBJ2-4, with D unclear. The CDR3 is 16 residues long. Germline V gene lookup returns CDR1 SGHRS and CDR2 YFSETQ. The ends were cut back, 2 bases at V and 0 bases at J, with 12 bases in the middle. CDR3 sequence (DNA): TGCGCCAGCAGCTTCCAACAGCTACTAGCCAAAAACATTCAGTACTTC. It translates to CASSFQQLLAKNIQYF.

The V gene is TRBV20-1, the J gene TRBJ2-7; 8 positions match TRBD2. The J segment lost 5 bases and the V segment lost 6 bases, leaving 9 bases of the junction unmatched. CDR3 size: 13 residues. Per germline, CDR1 DFQATT and CDR2 SNEGSKA (reference sequence). The CDR3 sequence is CSAGGLGSHEQYF. The CDR3 region has the DNA TGCAGTGCGGGGGGACTAGGTTCCCACGAGCAGTACTTC.

This clonotype was recorded once. This chain uses TRBV18 with TRBJ2-2; 7 bases map to TRBD2. CDR3 length equals 17 residues. Losses at the gene ends were 3 bases for V and 0 bases for J; bases not matched to a gene: 7. Germline loops: CDR1 KGHSH, CDR2 LQKENI. The CDR3 protein is CASSPLGLAANTGELFF. For the CDR3, the DNA is TGTGCCAGCTCACCTCTAGGGCTAGCGGCGAACACCGGGGAGCTGTTTTTT.

There are a few counts of this clonotype. The chain is built from TRBV15 and TRBJ1-1; TRBD1 agrees at 12 bases. Germline assignment: CDR1 LNHNV and CDR2 YYDKDF (reference sequence). Unmatched junction bases numbered 7, after V lost 5 bases and J lost 0 bases. The CDR3 has 17 residues. The CDR3: CATSHGTGGPLNTEAFF. Here the CDR3 DNA reads TGTGCCACCAGCCACGGGACAGGGGGCCCACTGAACACTGAAGCTTTCTTT.

The chain has TRBV12-3 or TRBV12-4 and TRBJ1-1, with 9 bases fitting TRBD1. The V and J ends lost 6 bases and 5 bases, in that order; junction bases with no gene match: 7. This CDR3 comprises 14 residues. Here the CDR3 DNA reads TGTGCCAGCAGGTGGACAGGGGTGGTAACTGAAGCTTTCTTT. Encoded protein: CASRWTGVVTEAFF.

The chain couples TRBV10-3 to TRBJ1-6, with unresolved D. The CDR3 contains 13 residues. With 8 bases removed from V and 7 bases from J, the gap between germline ends came to 12 bases. Germline V gives CDR1 ENHRY, CDR2 SYGVKD. CDR3 in DNA: TGTGCCATCCAAGAGGCAGAGAATTCACCCCTCCACTTT. It codes for CAIQEAENSPLHF.

The gene calls are TRBV20-1 and TRBJ2-3, with TRBD2 matching 8 bases. The junction had 14 bases not matched to a gene; V was cut back by 3 bases and J by 6 bases. The CDR3 covers 16 residues. The germline gives CDR1 DFQATT, CDR2 SNEGSKA (reference sequence). CDR3 in amino acids: CSASSWASGWEDTQYF. The DNA for the CDR3 is TGCAGTGCTAGTTCATGGGCTAGCGGGTGGGAGGATACGCAGTATTTT.

This clonotype was seen only a few times. This chain connects TRBV5-4 to TRBJ2-1; D gene ambiguous. The germline V gene has CDR1 SGHNT and CDR2 YYREEE (reference sequence). The V end was cut by 1 base, the J end by 4 bases, with 9 bases between. The CDR3 is 14 amino acids. DNA for the CDR3: TGTGCCAGCAGCTTGACGGAGATATACAATGAGCAGTTCTTC. This codes for CASSLTEIYNEQFF.

The J gene is TRBJ1-2, the V gene TRBV20-1; no clear D gene. The CDR3 covers 11 residues. Germline CDR1 DFQATT, CDR2 SNEGSKA (reference sequence). V dropped 6 bases and J dropped 8 bases, with 13 bases sitting between them. The CDR3 nucleotides are TGCAGTGCCCGTGCGGTCGACGGCTACACCTTC. As protein: CSARAVDGYTF.

This clonotype was seen a handful of times. The CDR3 DNA reads as TGCGCCAGCAGCTTGGGTGGGCCTTCGGGCCAAGAGACCCAGTACTTC. This sequence encodes CASSLGGPSGQETQYF. This chain uses TRBV5-1 with TRBJ2-5; no firm D call. This CDR3 is 16 amino acids long. Germline lookup yields CDR1 SGHRS and CDR2 YFSETQ. V lost 0 bases, J lost 1 base, and 13 bases lay in between.

This clonotype was found a few times. The V gene is TRBV7-2, the J gene TRBJ2-7; no clear D. The CDR3 loop spans 11 amino acids. V was shortened by 5 bases and J by 3 bases, with 5 bases between the two germline ends. Looked up from germline, CDR1 is SGHTA and CDR2 is FQGNSA. Here the CDR3 DNA reads TGTGCCAGCAGCAACCACTACGAGCAGTACTTC. This sequence encodes CASSNHYEQYF.

The sample holds many counts of this clonotype. The J gene is TRBJ2-3, the V gene TRBV12-3 or TRBV12-4, with D possibly being TRBD1 or TRBD2 (5 bases each). Trimming pared 7 bases from V and 2 bases from J, leaving 16 bases between. CDR3 size: 15 residues. The CDR3 region has the DNA TGTGCCAGCACCGAGACCGGGACCACCACAGATACGCAGTATTTT. Translating it yields CASTETGTTTDTQYF.

The CDR3, as DNA: TGCGCCAGCAGCTTGGGTTCCTCCAAATACGAGCAGTACTTC. Protein: CASSLGSSKYEQYF. The rearrangement joins TRBV5-1 to TRBJ2-7, with D uncertain. V was cut by 0 bases and J by 4 bases, with 11 bases left in between. Germline CDR1 is SGHRS and CDR2 is YFSETQ. The CDR3 runs to 14 residues.

This clonotype was observed a few times. The chain couples TRBV20-1 to TRBJ2-5; D unresolved. The CDR3 is 12 amino acids. CDR1 and CDR2 (germline): DFQATT, SNEGSKA (reference sequence). Trimming pared 3 bases from V and 2 bases from J, leaving 7 bases between. The CDR3 DNA sequence: TGCAGTGCTAGTAGGCTGCAAGAGACCCAGTACTTC. This codes for CSASRLQETQYF.

This clonotype was seen a few times. The chain combines TRBV6-1 with TRBJ1-5, with D unclear. Trimming took 4 bases from V and 5 from J, leaving 9 bases between them. The CDR3 runs 13 residues. Germline CDR1 MNHNS, CDR2 SASEGT. The CDR3 loop reads CASSVRVYQPQHF. Written as DNA, the CDR3 is TGTGCCAGCAGTGTCCGAGTATATCAGCCCCAGCATTTT.

This clonotype was seen more than once but under ten times. The chain links TRBV11-2 to TRBJ1-6; D is possibly TRBD1 (5 bases). The CDR3 length is 14 residues. Trimming took 3 bases from V and 9 from J, leaving 12 bases between them. CDR1 SGHAT and CDR2 FQNNGV come from the germline V gene. CDR3 bases: TGTGCCAGCAGCTTCAGACAGAGGGGTTCACCCCTCCACTTT. Translated: CASSFRQRGSPLHF.

This clonotype has just one count. This chain uses TRBV5-1 with TRBJ2-5; D is perhaps TRBD2 (5 bases). CDR3 length: 14 amino acids. V lost 4 bases and J lost 4, with 14 bases in between. Germline values: CDR1 SGHRS, CDR2 YFSETQ. The CDR3 DNA is TGCGCCAGCAGCAGGACTCGAGTGGTAGAGACCCAGTACTTC. As protein: CASSRTRVVETQYF. Looking up the rest from reference TRBV5-1 and TRBJ2-5 gives the full variable domain: KAGVTQTPRYLIKTRGQQVTLSCSPISGHRSVSWYQQTPGQGLQFLFEYFSETQRNKGNFPGRFSGRQFSNSRSEMNVSTLELGDSALYLCASSRTRVVETQYFGPGTRLLVL.

This clonotype has at least ten counts. J is TRBJ2-3 and V is TRBV20-1, with 7 bases matching TRBD2. Germline loops: CDR1 DFQATT, CDR2 SNEGSKA (reference sequence). The CDR3 spans 15 residues. V lost 6 bases and J lost 5; bases outside the gene matches: 14. CDR3 in DNA: TGCAGTGCCACACTCCCGCAGACTAGCCTAGATACGCAGTATTTT. It translates to CSATLPQTSLDTQYF.

This clonotype was recorded a few times. The chain couples TRBV6-1 to TRBJ1-5, with 8 bases that match TRBD1. CDR3 length: 15 residues. Germline V lookup: CDR1 MNHNS, CDR2 SASEGT. The trim removed 7 bases at V and 0 bases at J, leaving 5 bases unmatched. CDR3 loop: CASMNRGYSNQPQHF. The CDR3 DNA reads as TGTGCCAGCATGAACAGGGGGTATAGCAATCAGCCCCAGCATTTT.

This chain links TRBV6-5 with TRBJ2-2; 7 bases are shared with TRBD1. V lost 2 bases and J lost 4; bases outside the gene matches: 7. CDR3 length equals 16 residues. Germline V gene data show CDR1 as MNHEY and CDR2 as SVGAGI. CDR3 amino acids: CASSYPVSGGTGELFF. In DNA form, the CDR3 reads TGTGCCAGCAGTTACCCCGTGTCAGGGGGCACCGGGGAGCTGTTTTTT.

The chain links TRBV7-8 to TRBJ2-7; a possible D gene is TRBD2 (6 bases). V shed 5 bases and J shed 0 bases, with 11 bases lying between them. The CDR3 has 14 amino acids. In germline, CDR1 is SGHVS, CDR2 FQNEAQ. CDR3 in DNA: TGTGCCAGCAGCCGGGGACTGGCCTCCTACGAGCAGTACTTC. It translates to CASSRGLASYEQYF.

This clonotype was counted many times. The chain carries TRBV9 and TRBJ2-7, with a tentative D call TRBD2 (6 bases). Germline V gene lookup returns CDR1 SGDLS and CDR2 YYNGEE. The CDR3 runs 14 residues. Trimming removed 0 bases at V and 7 bases at J, with 14 bases between. In nucleotides, the CDR3 is TGTGCCAGCAGCGTAGAAGGAGGGGCGAGAGAGCAGTACTTC. Residues: CASSVEGGAREQYF.

The chain links TRBV20-1 to TRBJ1-1; D ambiguous. The CDR3 has 11 amino acids. Per germline, CDR1 DFQATT and CDR2 SNEGSKA (reference sequence). V dropped 7 bases and J dropped 0 bases, with 6 bases sitting between them. The CDR3 region is CSGRMNTEAFF. The CDR3 coding sequence is TGCAGTGGACGGATGAACACTGAAGCTTTCTTT.

The gene calls are TRBV7-3 and TRBJ2-1, with D possibly called TRBD1 or TRBD2 (5 bases each). Germline CDR1 is SGHTA and CDR2 is FQGTGA. This CDR3 is built from 12 residues. Trimming took 3 bases from V and 13 from J, leaving 13 bases between them. In DNA form, the CDR3 reads TGTGCCAGCAGCTTTTATGGGGGAGTTCAGTTCTTC. As protein: CASSFYGGVQFF.